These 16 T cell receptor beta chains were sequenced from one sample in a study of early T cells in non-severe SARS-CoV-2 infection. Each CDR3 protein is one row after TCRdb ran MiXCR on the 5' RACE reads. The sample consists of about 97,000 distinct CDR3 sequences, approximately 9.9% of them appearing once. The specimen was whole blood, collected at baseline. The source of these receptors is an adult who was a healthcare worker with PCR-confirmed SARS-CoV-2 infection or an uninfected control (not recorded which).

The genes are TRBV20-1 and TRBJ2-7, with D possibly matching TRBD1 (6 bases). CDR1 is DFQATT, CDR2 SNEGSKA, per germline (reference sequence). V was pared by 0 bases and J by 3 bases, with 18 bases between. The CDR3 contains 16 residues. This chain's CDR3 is CSARDELTGSYYEQYF. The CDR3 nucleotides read TGCAGTGCTAGAGATGAACTCACAGGGTCGTACTACGAGCAGTACTTC.

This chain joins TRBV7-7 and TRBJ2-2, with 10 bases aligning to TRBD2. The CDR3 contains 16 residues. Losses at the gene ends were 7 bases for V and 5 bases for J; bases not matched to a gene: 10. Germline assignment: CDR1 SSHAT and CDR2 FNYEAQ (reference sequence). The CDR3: CASTQASGGATGELFF. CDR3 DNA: TGTGCCAGCACGCAGGCCAGCGGGGGGGCAACCGGGGAGCTGTTTTTT.

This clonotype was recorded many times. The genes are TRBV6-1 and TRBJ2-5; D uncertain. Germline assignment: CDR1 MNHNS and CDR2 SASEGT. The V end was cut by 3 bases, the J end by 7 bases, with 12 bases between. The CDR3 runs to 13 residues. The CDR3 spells CASSDTVSGTQYF. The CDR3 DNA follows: TGTGCCAGCAGTGATACGGTCTCGGGGACCCAGTACTTC.

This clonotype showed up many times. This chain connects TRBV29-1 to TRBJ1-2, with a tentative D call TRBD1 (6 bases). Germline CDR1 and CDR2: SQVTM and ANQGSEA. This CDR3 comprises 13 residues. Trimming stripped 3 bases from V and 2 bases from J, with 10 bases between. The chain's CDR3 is CSVEPGANYGYTF. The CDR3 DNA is TGCAGCGTTGAGCCAGGGGCCAACTATGGCTACACCTTC. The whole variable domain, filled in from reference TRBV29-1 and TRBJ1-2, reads SAVISQKPSRDICQRGTSLTIQCQVDSQVTMMFWYRQQPGQSLTLIATANQGSEATYESGFVIDKFPISRPNLTFSTLTVSNMSPEDSSIYLCSVEPGANYGYTFGSGTRLTVV.

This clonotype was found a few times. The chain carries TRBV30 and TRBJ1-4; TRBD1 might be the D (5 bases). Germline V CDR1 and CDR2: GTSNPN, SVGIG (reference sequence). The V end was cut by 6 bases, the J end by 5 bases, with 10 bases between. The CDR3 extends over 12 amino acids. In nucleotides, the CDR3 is TGTGCCTGCCGGGAGGGGAATGAAAAACTGTTTTTT. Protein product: CACREGNEKLFF.

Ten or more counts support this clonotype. The CDR3 DNA follows: TGCAGCGTTAAGGGACTAGCCTACAATGAGCAGTTCTTC. Translated: CSVKGLAYNEQFF. The gene calls are TRBV29-1 and TRBJ2-1; 8 positions match TRBD2. CDR3 length equals 13 residues. V shed 5 bases and J 2 bases; nucleotides not matched to a gene: 2. Germline loops: CDR1 SQVTM, CDR2 ANQGSEA.

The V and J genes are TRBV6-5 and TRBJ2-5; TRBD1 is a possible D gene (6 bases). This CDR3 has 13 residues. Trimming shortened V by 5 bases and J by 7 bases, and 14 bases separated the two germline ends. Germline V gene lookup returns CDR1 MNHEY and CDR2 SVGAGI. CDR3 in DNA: TGTGCCAGCAGTCGGACAGTCGGCGGGACCCAGTACTTC. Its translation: CASSRTVGGTQYF.

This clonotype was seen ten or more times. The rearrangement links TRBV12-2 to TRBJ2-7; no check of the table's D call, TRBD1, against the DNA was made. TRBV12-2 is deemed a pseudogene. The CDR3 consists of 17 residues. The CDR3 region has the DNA TGTGCAAGTCGCCGTCTTGGGGCCAGCGGGAGCGTCTACGAGCAGTACTTC. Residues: CASRRLGASGSVYEQYF.

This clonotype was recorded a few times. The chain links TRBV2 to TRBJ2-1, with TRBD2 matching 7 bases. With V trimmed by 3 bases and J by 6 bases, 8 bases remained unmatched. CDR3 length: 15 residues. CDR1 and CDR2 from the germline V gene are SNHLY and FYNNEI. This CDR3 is CASSDFRGGTNEQFF. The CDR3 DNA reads TGTGCCAGCAGTGATTTTCGCGGGGGAACCAATGAGCAGTTCTTC.

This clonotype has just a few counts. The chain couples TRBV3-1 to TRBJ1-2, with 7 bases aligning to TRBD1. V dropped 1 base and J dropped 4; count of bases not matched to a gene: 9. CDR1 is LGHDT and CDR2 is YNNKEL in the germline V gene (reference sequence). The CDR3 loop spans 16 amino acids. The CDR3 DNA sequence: TGTGCCAGCAGCCAAGGTCGGAGGGGGCGCGGCTATGGCTACACCTTC. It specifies CASSQGRRGRGYGYTF.

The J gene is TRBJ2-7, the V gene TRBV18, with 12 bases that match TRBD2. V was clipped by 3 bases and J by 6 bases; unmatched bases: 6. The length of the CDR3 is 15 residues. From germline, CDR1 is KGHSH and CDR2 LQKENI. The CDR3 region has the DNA TGTGCCAGCTCACCTTCGACTAGCGGGGGTGGCGAGCAGTACTTC. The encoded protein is CASSPSTSGGGEQYF.

CDR3 residues: CAIKMGGASEREQYF. In nucleotides, the CDR3 is TGTGCCATCAAGATGGGCGGGGCATCAGAGAGAGAGCAGTACTTC. The chain has TRBV10-3 and TRBJ2-7; weak D call: TRBD2 (6 bases). The CDR3 sequence is 15 residues long. Between the trimmed V and J ends, which lost 7 bases and 7 bases, there was a span of 23 bases. The germline gives CDR1 ENHRY, CDR2 SYGVKD.

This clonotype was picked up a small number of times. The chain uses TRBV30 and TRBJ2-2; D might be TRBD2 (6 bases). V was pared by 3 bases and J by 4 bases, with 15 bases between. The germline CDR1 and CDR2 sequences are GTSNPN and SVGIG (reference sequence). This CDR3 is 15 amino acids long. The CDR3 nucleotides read TGTGCCTGGAGCCGATCGGGACTCCCCACCGGGGAGCTGTTTTTT. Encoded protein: CAWSRSGLPTGELFF. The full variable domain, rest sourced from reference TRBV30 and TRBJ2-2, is SQTIHQWPATLVQPVGSPLSLECTVEGTSNPNLYWYRQAAGRGLQLLFYSVGIGQISSEVPQNLSASRPQDRQFILSSKKLLLSDSGFYLCAWSRSGLPTGELFFGEGSRLTVL.

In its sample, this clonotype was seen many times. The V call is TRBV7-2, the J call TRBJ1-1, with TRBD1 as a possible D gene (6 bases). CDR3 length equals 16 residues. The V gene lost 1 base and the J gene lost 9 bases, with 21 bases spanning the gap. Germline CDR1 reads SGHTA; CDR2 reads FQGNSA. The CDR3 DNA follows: TGTGCCAGCAGCTTAGTACCCCTATATCCGGGGGCGAAAGCTTTCTTT. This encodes CASSLVPLYPGAKAFF. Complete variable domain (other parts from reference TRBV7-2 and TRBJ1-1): GAGVSQSPSNKVTEKGKDVELRCDPISGHTALYWYRQSLGQGLEFLIYFQGNSAPDKSGLPSDRFSAERTGGSVSTLTIQRTQQEDSAVYLCASSLVPLYPGAKAFFGQGTRLTVV.

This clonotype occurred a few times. CDR3 sequence: CASSDSAGSTDTQYF. The CDR3 DNA follows: TGTGCCAGCAGTGACTCAGCGGGCAGCACAGATACGCAGTATTTT. The chain carries TRBV6-4 and TRBJ2-3; a weak D match, TRBD2 (6 bases). The length of the CDR3 is 15 residues. V lost 0 bases and J 0 bases, leaving 7 bases between the germline ends. Per the germline V gene, CDR1 is MRHNA and CDR2 is SNTAGT.

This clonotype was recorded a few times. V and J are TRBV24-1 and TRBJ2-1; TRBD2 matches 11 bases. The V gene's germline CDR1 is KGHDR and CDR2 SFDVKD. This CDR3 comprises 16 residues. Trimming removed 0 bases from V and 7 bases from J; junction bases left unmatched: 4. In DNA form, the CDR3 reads TGTGCCACCAGTGATTTGACTAGCGGGAGTACTAATGAGCAGTTCTTC. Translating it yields CATSDLTSGSTNEQFF.